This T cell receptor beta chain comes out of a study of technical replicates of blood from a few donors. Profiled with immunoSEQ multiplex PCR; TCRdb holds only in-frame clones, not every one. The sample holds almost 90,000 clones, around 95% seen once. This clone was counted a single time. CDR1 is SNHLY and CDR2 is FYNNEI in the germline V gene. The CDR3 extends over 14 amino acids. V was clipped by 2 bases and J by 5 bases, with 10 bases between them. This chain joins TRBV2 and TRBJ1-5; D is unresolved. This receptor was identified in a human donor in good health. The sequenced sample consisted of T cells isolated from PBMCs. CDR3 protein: CASSEIRGDQPQHF. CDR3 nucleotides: TGTGCCAGCAGTGAAATTCGGGGAGATCAGCCCCAGCATTTT. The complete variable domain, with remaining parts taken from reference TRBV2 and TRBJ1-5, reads EPEVTQTPSHQVTQMGQEVILRCVPISNHLYFYWYRQILGQKVEFLVSFYNNEISEKSEIFDDQFSVERPDGSNFTLKIRSTKLEDSAMYFCASSEIRGDQPQHFGDGTRLSIL.